This T cell receptor beta chain was documented in a study of T cells in Graves' hyperthyroidism and ophthalmopathy. Study results and limitations: Before onset, by a median of approximately 6.8 months, the model predicted ophthalmopathy.

Patients showing uncontrolled infection, other autoimmune disease, pregnancy or lactation were ineligible. This clonotype was detected ten times or more. Its target is not known. What was amplified from RNA transcripts were TCR beta CDR3 regions. Using the HTBI primer set, a first-round RT-PCR was run on the TCR CDR3. Using its own MiXCR run on the multiplex PCR reads, TCRdb lists one record per CDR3 protein. The sample carries almost 350,000 distinct CDR3 sequences, 15% to 20% recorded once. This clonotype was sampled from a woman aged 40 to 55 with Graves' ophthalmopathy. The material sequenced was blood.

The DNA for the CDR3 is TGTGCTAGTGGCCTTGGGACAGGGGTACAAGAGACCCAGTACTTC. It is translated as CASGLGTGVQETQYF. The genes are TRBV12-5 and TRBJ2-5; 10 bases match TRBD1. Germline trimming cut 6 bases from V and 2 bases from J; bases unmatched to any gene: 6. The CDR3 runs to 15 residues. Germline assignment: CDR1 LGHNT and CDR2 FRNRAP.